A selection of T cell receptor beta chains follows, all from one sample in a study of beta chain features in type 1 diabetes. Assay used: immunoSEQ multiplex PCR; TCRdb lists only in-frame clones, some missing. The repertoire holds under 450,000 clones, with approximately 15% as singletons. Sequencing used naive CD4+ T cells from blood. These receptors came from a young man in good health. The conserved cysteine and the conserved F or W are not part of the CDR3 here. Each record gives: V gene, J gene, CDR3 protein.

TRBV2	TRBJ1-2	ASLYRTGTYGYT
TRBV7-2	TRBJ1-2	ASSLRTGEDYGYT
TRBV6-6	TRBJ1-2	ASSYSFMDRGGYT
TRBV7-2	TRBJ1-2	ASSLEGARYGYT
TRBV18	TRBJ2-1	ASSPPLLAGAPEQF
TRBV7-8	TRBJ2-1	ASSSARVPYNEQF
TRBV29-1	TRBJ2-5	SVGSGETQY
TRBV5-4	TRBJ2-7	ASSLAQAQTTGEQY
TRBV18	TRBJ1-6	ASSPQGAENSPLH
TRBV30	TRBJ2-1	AWSVRRRTYNEQF
TRBV5-4	TRBJ2-3	ASSLGLAPDTQY
TRBV25-1	TRBJ2-4	ASSATGAGDIQY
TRBV7-9	TRBJ2-7	ASSMGQTYEQY
TRBV5-6	TRBJ1-1	ASSFRDRGTEAF
TRBV11-2	TRBJ2-1	ASSPSGVEQF
TRBV10-3	TRBJ2-3	AISEASSRTDTQY
TRBV7-9	TRBJ2-1	ASSPRTGFSEQF